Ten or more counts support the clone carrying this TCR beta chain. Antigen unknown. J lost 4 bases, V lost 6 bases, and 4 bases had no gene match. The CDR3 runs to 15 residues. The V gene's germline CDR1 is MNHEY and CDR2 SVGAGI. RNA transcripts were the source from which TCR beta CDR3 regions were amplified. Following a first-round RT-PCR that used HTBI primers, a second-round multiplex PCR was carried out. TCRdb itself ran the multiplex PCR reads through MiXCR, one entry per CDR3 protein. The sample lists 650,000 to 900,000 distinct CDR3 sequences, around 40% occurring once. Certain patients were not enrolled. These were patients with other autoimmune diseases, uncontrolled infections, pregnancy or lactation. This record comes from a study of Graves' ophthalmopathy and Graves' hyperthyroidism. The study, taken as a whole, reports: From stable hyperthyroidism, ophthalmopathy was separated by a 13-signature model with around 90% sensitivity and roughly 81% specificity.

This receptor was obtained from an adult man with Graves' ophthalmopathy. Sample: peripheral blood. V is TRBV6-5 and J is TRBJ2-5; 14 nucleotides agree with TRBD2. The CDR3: CASSQTSGRAETQYF. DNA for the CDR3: TGTGCCAGCAGCCAGACTAGCGGGAGGGCAGAGACCCAGTACTTC.